This T cell receptor beta chain comes out of a study of blood T cell repertoires in COVID-19. The V gene lost 0 bases and the J gene lost 5 bases, with 12 bases spanning the gap. The germline V gene has CDR1 SGHRS and CDR2 YFSETQ. The length of the CDR3 is 14 residues. This table comes from immunoSEQ multiplex PCR, and its TCRdb copy is limited to in-frame clones, with some not included. The sample carries 300,000 to 400,000 clones, roughly 90% recorded once. Recruited during active infection, patients (from Seattle) were subsequently followed longitudinally. The sequencing sample was made of peripheral blood. The receptor was derived from a woman between 65 and 79 years old with COVID-19, enrolled during active disease. V is TRBV5-1 and J is TRBJ2-7; TRBD1 might be the D (5 bases). The CDR3 DNA sequence: TGCGCCAGCAGCTTGGTCCAGGGTTTAAACGAGCAGTACTTC. Translated: CASSLVQGLNEQYF.